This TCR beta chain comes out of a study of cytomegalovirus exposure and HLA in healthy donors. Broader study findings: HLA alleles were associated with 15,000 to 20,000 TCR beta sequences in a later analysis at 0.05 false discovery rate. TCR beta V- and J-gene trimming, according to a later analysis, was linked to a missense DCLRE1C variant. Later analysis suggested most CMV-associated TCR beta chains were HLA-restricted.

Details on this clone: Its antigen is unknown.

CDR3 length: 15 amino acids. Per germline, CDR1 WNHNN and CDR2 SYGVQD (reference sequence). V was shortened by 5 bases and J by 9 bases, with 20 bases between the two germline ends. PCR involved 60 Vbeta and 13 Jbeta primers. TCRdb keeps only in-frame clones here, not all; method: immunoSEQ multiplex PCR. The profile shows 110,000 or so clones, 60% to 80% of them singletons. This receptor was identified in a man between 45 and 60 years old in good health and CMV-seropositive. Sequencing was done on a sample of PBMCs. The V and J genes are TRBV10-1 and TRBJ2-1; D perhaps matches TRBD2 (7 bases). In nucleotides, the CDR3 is TGCGCCAGCAGTAAGGGGGGGGAAAGCAGGGGTGAGCAGTTCTTC. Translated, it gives CASSKGGESRGEQFF.